This TCR beta chain was identified in a study of early T cells in non-severe SARS-CoV-2 infection. TCRdb redid the calling of the 5' RACE reads with MiXCR, one entry per CDR3 protein. The sample lists approximately 98,000 distinct CDR3 sequences, 9% to 13% occurring once. The germline CDR1 and CDR2 sequences are MGHRA and YSYEKL. Trimming pared 4 bases from V and 3 bases from J, leaving 11 bases between. CDR3 size: 14 residues. Sequencing used whole blood. This receptor was obtained from an adult who was a healthcare worker with PCR-confirmed SARS-CoV-2 infection or an uninfected control (not recorded which). The J gene is TRBJ2-3, the V gene TRBV4-1, with D unresolved. CDR3 coding DNA: TGCGCCAGCAGCCCCTGGGGAACGACAGATACGCAGTATTTT. Amino acid sequence: CASSPWGTTDTQYF.